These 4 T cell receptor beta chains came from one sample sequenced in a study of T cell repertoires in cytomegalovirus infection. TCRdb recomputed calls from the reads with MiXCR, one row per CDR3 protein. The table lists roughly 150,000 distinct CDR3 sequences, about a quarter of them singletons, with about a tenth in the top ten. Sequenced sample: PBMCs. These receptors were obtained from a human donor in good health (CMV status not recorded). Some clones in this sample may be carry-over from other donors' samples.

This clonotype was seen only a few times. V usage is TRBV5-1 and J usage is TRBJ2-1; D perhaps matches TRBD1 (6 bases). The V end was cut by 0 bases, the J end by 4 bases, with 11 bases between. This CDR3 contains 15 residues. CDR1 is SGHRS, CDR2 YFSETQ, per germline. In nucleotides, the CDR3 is TGCGCCAGCAGCTTGGGGGGGACACAGTACAATGAGCAGTTCTTC. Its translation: CASSLGGTQYNEQFF.

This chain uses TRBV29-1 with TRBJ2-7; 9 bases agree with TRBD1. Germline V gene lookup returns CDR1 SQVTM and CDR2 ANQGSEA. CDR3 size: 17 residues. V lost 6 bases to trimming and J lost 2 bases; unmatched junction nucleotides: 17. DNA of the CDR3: TGCAGCGTCCTAAGAGGTCCTCCTACAGGGGGCCCCTACGAGCAGTACTTC. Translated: CSVLRGPPTGGPYEQYF.

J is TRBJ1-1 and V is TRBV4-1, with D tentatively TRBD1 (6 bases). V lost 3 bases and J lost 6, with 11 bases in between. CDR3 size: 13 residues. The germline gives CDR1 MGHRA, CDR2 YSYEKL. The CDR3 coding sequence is TGCGCCAGCAGCCACCTTGGGGGGCCTGAAGCTTTCTTT. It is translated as CASSHLGGPEAFF.

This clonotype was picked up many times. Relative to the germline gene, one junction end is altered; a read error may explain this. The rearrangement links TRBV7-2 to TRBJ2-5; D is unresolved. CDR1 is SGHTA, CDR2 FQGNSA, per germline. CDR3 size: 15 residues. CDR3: CASSLAGNPQETQYF. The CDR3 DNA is TGTGCCAGCAGCTTAGCTGGGAACCCGCAAGAAACCCAGTACTTC.